This T cell receptor (beta chain) was recovered during a study of CD8 T cells in ankylosing spondylitis. This clonotype appeared a few times. The antigen is undetermined. Study findings and constraints: It appeared that ankylosing spondylitis blood was characterized by a TCR beta motif of about 8 highly homologous variants. Reports say disease-linked clones showed up significantly more in matched ankylosing spondylitis synovial fluid. In reactive arthritis synovial fluid and blood, some motif variants had been reported before.

The ends were cut back, 5 bases at V and 7 bases at J, with 15 bases in the middle. This CDR3 comprises 13 residues. As the method for making TCR beta libraries, quantitative 5'-RACE with molecular barcodes was used. TCRdb passed the 5' RACE reads through MiXCR, listing each CDR3 protein once. The repertoire holds around 250,000 distinct CDR3 sequences, 15% to 20% seen once, with around a third in the top ten. The chain employs TRBV12-3 or TRBV12-4 and TRBJ2-7; possibly TRBD1 or TRBD2 for D (5 bases each). The specimen was blood, either unsorted or a sorted T cell fraction (not recorded which). This TCR derives from a male donor with ankylosing spondylitis or in good health (not recorded which). CDR3 loop: CASSPRTPGEQYF. CDR3 in DNA: TGTGCCAGCAGTCCCAGGACACCGGGAGAGCAGTACTTC.